The 16 T cell receptor beta chains reported below all come from one sample, sequenced in a study of post-analysis software for immune sequencing data (dated by TCRdb to 2015 to 2017). Library creation used PCR. For sequencing, an Illumina HiSeq 2500 was employed. Unique molecular identifiers were incorporated into TCR beta cDNA libraries to reduce PCR and sequencing biases. TCRdb trimmed the raw reads at Q25, called clones with MiXCR and kept productive beta chains. A single entry per CDR3 protein holds the most common genes and DNA from its merged rows. Present in this sample are 650,000 to 850,000 distinct CDR3 sequences, roughly 50% of which were seen just once. The top ten hold roughly 4.4% of the sample. Overall results and qualifications from the work: Significantly higher frequencies in patients than in controls were found for five or six TRBV segments, including TRBV5-6, TRBV5-1 and TRBV20-1.

Antigen specificity for these receptors is unknown. The sequenced sample was blood. Receptor source: a girl between 5 and 17 years old with multiple sclerosis.

As for this clonotype: One end of the junction varies from germline; a read error may be responsible. This chain joins TRBV7-2 and TRBJ2-5; D possibly uses TRBD1 or TRBD2 (6 bases each). The DNA end favors TRBJ2-7, so the J call may be wrong. Germline assignment: CDR1 SGHTA and CDR2 FQGNSA. The CDR3 contains 14 residues. The CDR3 loop is CAGSLVVGGNEQYF. The CDR3 region has the DNA TGTGCCGGCAGCTTAGTCGTCGGGGGCAACGAGCAGTACTTC.

The rearrangement uses TRBV5-1 and TRBJ2-5; 15 nucleotides align to TRBD2. Trimming took 1 base from V and 4 from J; bases not matched to a gene: 5. Germline assignment: CDR1 SGHRS and CDR2 YFSETQ. The CDR3 extends over 17 amino acids. CDR3 in DNA: TGCGCCAGCAGCTTGCCCGGACTAGCGGGGGGGCGAGAGACCCAGTACTTC. It is translated as CASSLPGLAGGRETQYF.

The gene calls are TRBV20-1 and TRBJ2-7; D is unresolved. Looked up from germline, CDR1 is DFQATT and CDR2 is SNEGSKA (reference sequence). The CDR3 has 13 amino acids. CDR3 residues: CSALLVFSYEQYF. In nucleotides, the CDR3 is TGCAGCGCCCTCTTGGTCTTCTCCTACGAGCAGTACTTC.

V usage is TRBV25-1 and J usage is TRBJ2-7; maybe TRBD1 (5 bases). Trimming stripped 9 bases from V and 0 bases from J, with 12 bases between. Germline CDR1 and CDR2: MGHDK and SYGVNS. The CDR3 loop spans 13 amino acids. The CDR3 sequence is CASRRDSSYEQYF. CDR3 in DNA: TGTGCCAGTAGGAGAGACAGCTCCTACGAGCAGTACTTC.

The chain combines TRBV10-3 with TRBJ2-3; maybe TRBD2 (6 bases). The CDR3 is 13 amino acids. Per germline, CDR1 ENHRY and CDR2 SYGVKD. Trimming removed 10 bases from V and 2 bases from J, with 13 bases in between. The CDR3 reads CATRDFNTDTQYF. DNA of the CDR3: TGTGCCACCCGGGACTTCAACACAGATACGCAGTATTTT.

The CDR3: CSAPPILAGGRFGSEQFF. CDR3 in DNA: TGCAGTGCTCCCCCTATACTAGCGGGAGGGCGATTCGGGAGTGAGCAGTTCTTC. The rearrangement links TRBV20-1 to TRBJ2-1; 13 positions agree with TRBD2. Germline V CDR1 and CDR2: DFQATT, SNEGSKA (reference sequence). After removal of 5 bases from V and 9 bases from J, the junction contained 19 bases not matched to a gene. This CDR3 contains 18 residues.

The gene calls are TRBV7-9 and TRBJ2-7; 8 nucleotides align to TRBD1. Germline trimming cut 0 bases from V and 3 bases from J; bases unmatched to any gene: 7. The CDR3 runs to 16 residues. Per the germline V gene, CDR1 is SEHNR and CDR2 is FQNEAQ (reference sequence). CDR3 sequence reads: CASSLAVGTGGYEQYF. DNA of the CDR3: TGTGCCAGCAGCTTAGCTGTCGGGACAGGCGGCTACGAGCAGTACTTC.

The chain employs TRBV6-6 and TRBJ1-1; D unclear. CDR1 is MNHNY, CDR2 SVGAGI, per germline (reference sequence). This CDR3 has 13 residues. Deletions cut 4 bases from V and 1 base from J, with 7 bases between. Here the CDR3 DNA reads TGTGCCAGCAGTTGGATAGAGAACACTGAAGCTTTCTTT. This encodes CASSWIENTEAFF.

This clonotype has more than one count but fewer than ten. The gene calls are TRBV20-1 and TRBJ2-1; D might be TRBD1 (5 bases). The CDR3 consists of 14 residues. Trimming removed 5 bases from V and 10 bases from J, with 21 bases in between. Germline CDR1 is DFQATT and CDR2 is SNEGSKA (reference sequence). CDR3 sequence reads: CSAPTLYTPGEQFF. The DNA for the CDR3 is TGCAGTGCTCCAACCCTATACACTCCAGGGGAGCAGTTCTTC.

This clonotype was observed a handful of times. This chain joins TRBV29-1 and TRBJ2-5, with D hard to call. This CDR3 region has 12 residues. CDR1 and CDR2 from the germline V gene are SQVTM and ANQGSEA. Trimming stripped 3 bases from V and 4 bases from J, with 9 bases between. The CDR3 here is CSVDSSGETQYF. Written as DNA, the CDR3 is TGCAGCGTTGACTCGTCTGGAGAGACCCAGTACTTC.

V is TRBV14 and J is TRBJ2-3; a possible D gene is TRBD2 (5 bases). The CDR3 totals 17 residues. Between the trimmed V and J ends, which lost 1 base and 2 bases, there was a span of 16 bases. Germline values: CDR1 SGHDN, CDR2 FVKESK. Written as DNA, the CDR3 is TGTGCCAGCAGCCAAGGGATCGGCGGGTATAACACAGATACGCAGTATTTT. Its translation is CASSQGIGGYNTDTQYF.

The gene calls are TRBV6-1 and TRBJ2-4; D might be TRBD2 (5 bases). The length of the CDR3 is 12 residues. Germline-derived CDR1 and CDR2 are MNHNS and SASEGT. Trimming shortened V by 4 bases and J by 12 bases, and 13 bases separated the two germline ends. CDR3 loop: CASSVIGRDQYF. The DNA for the CDR3 is TGTGCCAGCAGTGTAATCGGTCGGGATCAGTACTTC.

J is TRBJ1-1 and V is TRBV7-9; D might be TRBD1 (6 bases). This CDR3 is 17 amino acids long. Trimming stripped 6 bases from V and 0 bases from J, with 20 bases between. CDR1 and CDR2 (germline): SEHNR, FQNEAQ (reference sequence). CDR3 loop: CASRTRTAEVVNTEAFF. CDR3 nucleotide sequence: TGTGCCAGCAGAACCAGGACAGCGGAGGTGGTGAACACTGAAGCTTTCTTT. Complete variable domain (other parts from reference TRBV7-9 and TRBJ1-1): DTGVSQNPRHKITKRGQNVTFRCDPISEHNRLYWYRQTLGQGPEFLTYFQNEAQLEKSRLLSDRFSAERPKGSFSTLEIQRTEQGDSAMYLCASRTRTAEVVNTEAFFGQGTRLTVV.

The V call is TRBV29-1, the J call TRBJ2-1, with 11 bases matching TRBD2. CDR3 length equals 16 residues. Trimming at V came to 0 bases and at J to 2 bases, leaving 3 bases not matched to a gene. Germline V gives CDR1 SQVTM, CDR2 ANQGSEA. The CDR3 protein is CSVEDLTSGAYNEQFF. The CDR3 nucleotides read TGCAGCGTTGAAGATCTGACTAGCGGGGCCTACAATGAGCAGTTCTTC.

The rearrangement uses TRBV20-1 and TRBJ2-1, with TRBD2 as a possible D gene (6 bases). CDR3 length: 13 amino acids. Per the germline V gene, CDR1 is DFQATT and CDR2 is SNEGSKA (reference sequence). CDR3: CNVRLDAYNEQFF. The CDR3 nucleotides are TGCAATGTTCGACTAGACGCCTACAATGAGCAGTTCTTC.

The chain recombines TRBV5-1 with TRBJ2-3; weak D call: TRBD2 (7 bases). V shed 2 bases and J shed 2 bases, with 15 bases lying between them. The V gene's germline CDR1 is SGHRS and CDR2 YFSETQ. The CDR3 is made up of 16 amino acids. CDR3 loop: CASSFPGDYSTDTQYF. The CDR3 DNA sequence: TGCGCCAGCAGCTTCCCAGGGGACTACTCCACAGATACGCAGTATTTT.